Listed here are 12 T cell receptor beta chains from one sample, sequenced in a study of blood T cell repertoires in COVID-19. Clones were sequenced by immunoSEQ multiplex PCR, and TCRdb holds only the in-frame ones, with some missing. Seen here are nearly 200,000 clones, more than 70% observed once, and the top ten hold roughly 6.2%. Sequenced material: peripheral blood. These receptor sequences come from a woman aged 35 to 49 who had recovered from COVID-19.

A word on this clone: One end of the junction does not line up with germline, which may come from a read error. The rearrangement joins TRBV20-1 to TRBJ2-5; TRBD2 is a possible D gene (5 bases). In germline, CDR1 is DFQATT, CDR2 SNEGSKA (reference sequence). This CDR3 contains 14 residues. Written as DNA, the CDR3 is TGCAGTGCTAGTCGGGATAGATGGGGAGAGGCCCAGTACTTC. This gives the protein CSASRDRWGEAQYF.

The CDR3 DNA reads as TGTGCCAGCAGCCCGACAGGGGTGGGGCGAGAGACCCAGTACTTC. Amino acid sequence: CASSPTGVGRETQYF. This chain links TRBV13 with TRBJ2-5, with 8 bases fitting TRBD1. CDR1 and CDR2 (germline): PRHDT, FYEKMQ (reference sequence). This CDR3 region has 15 residues. V was clipped by 5 bases and J by 4 bases; unmatched bases: 9.

The rearrangement joins TRBV6-5 to TRBJ1-1; D is unresolved. Germline assignment: CDR1 MNHEY and CDR2 SVGAGI. Between the trimmed V and J ends, which lost 5 bases and 1 base, there was a span of 11 bases. The CDR3 is 14 amino acids. The CDR3, as DNA: TGTGCCAGCAGTCAACATCGGGGGAACACTGAAGCTTTCTTT. Translating gives CASSQHRGNTEAFF.

In its sample, this clone was seen once. CDR3 residues: CASRVIQGKNYGYTF. The CDR3 nucleotides are TGTGCCAGCAGGGTTATACAGGGGAAAAATTATGGCTACACCTTC. The chain links TRBV2 to TRBJ1-2, with 7 nucleotides matching TRBD1. J was trimmed by 5 bases and V by 6 bases; bases with no gene match: 12. This CDR3 contains 15 residues. In germline, CDR1 is SNHLY, CDR2 FYNNEI.

V usage is TRBV9 and J usage is TRBJ2-3; the match to TRBD2 covers 11 bases. The germline CDR1 and CDR2 sequences are SGDLS and YYNGEE. CDR3 length equals 18 residues. Losses at the gene ends were 1 base for V and 2 bases for J; bases not matched to a gene: 9. CDR3 sequence reads: CASSVMGLAASFTDTQYF. The CDR3 coding sequence is TGTGCCAGCAGCGTAATGGGACTAGCGGCCTCTTTCACAGATACGCAGTATTTT. Combining the CDR3 with reference TRBV9 and TRBJ2-3 gives the whole variable domain DSGVTQTPKHLITATGQRVTLRCSPRSGDLSVYWYQQSLDQGLQFLIQYYNGEERAKGNILERFSAQQFPDLHSELNLSSLELGDSALYFCASSVMGLAASFTDTQYFGPGTRLTVL.

The chain is built from TRBV5-4 and TRBJ2-1; 9 nucleotides match TRBD2. V dropped 0 bases and J dropped 5; count of bases not matched to a gene: 6. From germline, CDR1 is SGHNT and CDR2 YYREEE (reference sequence). The CDR3 spans 16 residues. The CDR3 protein is CASSLVRAGGDNEQFF. CDR3 coding DNA: TGTGCCAGCAGCTTGGTTAGGGCGGGAGGGGACAATGAGCAGTTCTTC.

The V and J genes are TRBV30 and TRBJ2-5, with D perhaps given as TRBD1 or TRBD2 (5 bases each). V was pared by 8 bases and J by 5 bases, with 18 bases between. Germline lookup yields CDR1 GTSNPN and CDR2 SVGIG (reference sequence). The CDR3 totals 13 residues. The CDR3 region is CARDAGLVETQYF. CDR3 sequence (DNA): TGTGCCCGGGACGCAGGGTTGGTGGAGACCCAGTACTTC.

This clone was seen just once. The chain recombines TRBV6-1 with TRBJ1-1; 9 bases fit TRBD1. CDR3 length: 14 amino acids. With 3 bases clipped from V and 5 bases from J, the junction kept 4 bases outside the gene matches. CDR1 and CDR2 from the germline V gene are MNHNS and SASEGT. The CDR3 DNA reads as TGTGCCAGCAGTGACCGGGACAGGGTTACTGAAGCTTTCTTT. It is translated as CASSDRDRVTEAFF.

With regard to this clone: Mismatch with germline at one junction end may stem from a read error. The chain employs TRBV18 and TRBJ1-4; 7 bases map to TRBD1. The CDR3 has 15 residues. Germline V CDR1 and CDR2: KGHSH, LQKENI. The CDR3 DNA is TGTGCCAGCTCACCACAAGGGGGCCCTAAGGAAAAACTGTTTTTT. Encoded protein: CASSPQGGPKEKLFF.

On this clone: The junction and the germline gene differ at one end; a read error may be behind it. The V call is TRBV5-4, the J call TRBJ2-1, with 7 bases matching TRBD2. The CDR3 is 14 residues long. The germline V gene has CDR1 SGHNT and CDR2 YYREEE (reference sequence). DNA for the CDR3: TGTGCCAGCAGATTGGGGACTACGTCTGATGAGCAGTTCTTC. Its protein product is CASRLGTTSDEQFF.

The rearrangement uses TRBV3-1 (or the pseudogene TRBV3-2) and TRBJ2-1; tentative D call: TRBD2 (6 bases). Germline V CDR1 and CDR2: LGHDT, YNNKEL (reference sequence). The CDR3 length is 14 residues. V lost 4 bases, J lost 6 bases, and 13 bases lay in between. The CDR3 region has the DNA TGTGCCAGCAGCCCGGGACTCGAGGTCAATGAGCAGTTCTTC. It is translated as CASSPGLEVNEQFF.

The chain carries TRBV4-1 and TRBJ2-5; 10 nucleotides match TRBD2. Germline CDR1 is MGHRA and CDR2 is YSYEKL. The V segment lost 1 base and the J segment 1 base; nucleotides outside the gene matches: 9. This CDR3 contains 18 residues. In nucleotides, the CDR3 is TGCGCCAGCAGCCAAGTTGAAACTAGCGGGGTATTCCAAGAGACCCAGTACTTC. This sequence encodes CASSQVETSGVFQETQYF.